The rows below give T cell receptor beta chains drawn from one sample of a study of CD8 T cells in ankylosing spondylitis. MiXCR, run by TCRdb on the 5' RACE reads, gives a single entry per CDR3 protein. The data show around 770,000 distinct CDR3 sequences, 12% seen once. Sequencing input: blood, either unsorted or a sorted T cell fraction (not recorded which). These receptors all stem from a male donor with ankylosing spondylitis. The CDR3 runs from the conserved cysteine through the conserved F or W. The order of the fields is J gene, D gene, V gene, clone size, CDR3 DNA, CDR3 protein. D genes are given only for firm matches. The size entry is marked missing in some rows and otherwise reads once, few, many or a size class.

TRBJ1-6,TRBD1,TRBV7-9,few,TGTGCCAGCAGCTTAGCCCCCGTGGGACAGTATAATTCACCCCTCCACTTT,CASSLAPVGQYNSPLHF
TRBJ1-2,-,TRBV12-5,-,TGTGCTAGTGGTTCGAGCGCTCAGGGTGGTGGCTACACCTTC,CASGSSAQGGGYTF
TRBJ2-1,TRBD1,TRBV5-1,few,TGCGCCAGCACGGACAGGGCCAATGAGCAGTTCTTC,CASTDRANEQFF
TRBJ2-1,-,TRBV5-1,few,TGCGCCAGCAGCACCATGACTAGTTCCGGCAATGAGCAGTTCTTC,CASSTMTSSGNEQFF
TRBJ1-2,-,TRBV6-2/TRBV6-3,many,TGTGCCAGCAGTGTAACAGGGTATCGCGGCTACACCTTC,CASSVTGYRGYTF
TRBJ2-7,-,TRBV29-1,many,TGCAGCGTTGGTTTGGCCCAGCGGTCAGACGAGCAGTACTTC,CSVGLAQRSDEQYF
TRBJ1-1,-,TRBV20-1,few,TGCAGTGTAAAGGGGAGGACTGAAGCTTTCTTT,CSVKGRTEAFF
TRBJ1-1,-,TRBV20-1,-,TGCAGTGCTAGAGATTATCCTGAAGCTTTCTTT,CSARDYPEAFF
TRBJ2-3,TRBD2,TRBV7-2,few,TGTGCCAGCAGCTACGGACTAGCGGGAACACATACGCAGTATTTT,CASSYGLAGTHTQYF
TRBJ1-5,-,TRBV11-1,few,TGTGCCAGCAGACCTGTAAGAGGCAATCAGCCCCAGCATTTT,CASRPVRGNQPQHF
TRBJ2-7,TRBD2,TRBV6-1,few,TGTGCCAGCAGACCTCCGGGACTAGCCCTCTTGAGCTCCTACGAGCAGTACTTC,CASRPPGLALLSSYEQYF
TRBJ2-1,TRBD1,TRBV24-1,many,TGTGCCACTTCTTACAGGGGATTTGAGCAGTTCTTC,CATSYRGFEQFF
TRBJ1-1,-,TRBV12-3/TRBV12-4,few,TGTGCCAGCAGTGTTGACAGGAGAGCTTTCTTT,CASSVDRRAFF
TRBJ2-3,-,TRBV4-3,many,TGCGCCAGCAGCCAAGACAGGCCGGGAGCTGTCGCGCAGTATTTT,CASSQDRPGAVAQYF
TRBJ2-4,TRBD2,TRBV20-1,few,TGCAGTGCTAGAGATCTCGGACTAGCGGGAGACGCCCCGCTAGCCAAAAACATTCAGTACTTC,CSARDLGLAGDAPLAKNIQYF
TRBJ2-1,-,TRBV20-1,many,TGCAGTGCTACGGAGGGGGGGAATGAGCAGTTCTTC,CSATEGGNEQFF
TRBJ1-4,-,TRBV12-3/TRBV12-4,-,TGTGCCAGCAGTCCTCAGGGATACACTAATGAAAAACTGTTTTTT,CASSPQGYTNEKLFF
TRBJ2-2,TRBD2,TRBV5-6,-,TGTGCCAGCGGACTAGCGCCACGCACCGGGGAGCTGTTTTTT,CASGLAPRTGELFF
TRBJ2-4,-,TRBV12-3/TRBV12-4,-,TGTGCCAGCAGTTTATCGAGTTGGGTCGGCATTCAGTACTTC,CASSLSSWVGIQYF
TRBJ2-7,-,TRBV20-1,many,TGCAGTGCTAGGGCAGGGGCCTACGAGCAGTACTTC,CSARAGAYEQYF
TRBJ2-3,TRBD1,TRBV4-3,many,TGCGCCAGCAGCCAAGAACGGGGACAGGGGTCGGCAGATACGCAGTATTTT,CASSQERGQGSADTQYF
TRBJ1-1,-,TRBV10-3,-,TGTGCCATCACCGAACAGGGAGGGTTTAGAACTGAAGCTTTCTTT,CAITEQGGFRTEAFF
TRBJ2-1,-,TRBV10-3,many,TGTGCCATCAGTGAACAGGGTCAGGATGAGCAGTTCTTC,CAISEQGQDEQFF
TRBJ1-1,-,TRBV7-7,-,TGTGCTAGCAGCTTAAACCCTCCGAATTCAGCGCCCCAATTGAACACTGAAGCTTTCTTT,CASSLNPPNSAPQLNTEAFF
TRBJ2-5,TRBD2,TRBV18,many,TGTGCCAGCTCACCATGGCTAGCGGAGCAAGAGACCCAGTACTTC,CASSPWLAEQETQYF
TRBJ2-7,TRBD2,TRBV6-1,few,TGTGCCAGCAGCCCCGCGGCGGGAGGGCCGTCGGGCCCTAGCTACGAGCAGTACTTC,CASSPAAGGPSGPSYEQYF
TRBJ2-3,TRBD2,TRBV6-2/TRBV6-3,-,TGTGCCAGCAGTTACTTAGCGGGACGTGGCACAGATACGCAGTATTTT,CASSYLAGRGTDTQYF
TRBJ2-2,-,TRBV29-1,many,TGCAGCGCCGAGGACGGGACCGGGGAGCTGTTTTTT,CSAEDGTGELFF
TRBJ2-5,-,TRBV5-5,-,TGTGCCAGCAGCTTATTTCAGTTGGCAGAGACCCAGTACTTC,CASSLFQLAETQYF
TRBJ2-3,-,TRBV20-1,-,TGCAGTGCTCGTGTAGGGGCCCCCGATACGCAGTATTTT,CSARVGAPDTQYF
TRBJ2-5,-,TRBV10-3,many,TGTGCCATCAGTGAGGGGGCGGAGCAAGAGACCCAGTACTTC,CAISEGAEQETQYF
TRBJ2-1,-,TRBV4-3,-,TGCGCCAGCAGCCAAGATGGCCCCTGGAGGGGGCGAAGGAATGAGCAGTTCTTC,CASSQDGPWRGRRNEQFF
TRBJ2-7,-,TRBV6-2/TRBV6-3,-,TGTGCCAGCAGATACTCGGGGTCGGAGCAGTACTTC,CASRYSGSEQYF
TRBJ2-7,TRBD2,TRBV4-1,-,TGCGCCAGCAGCCCTCTACTAGCGGGGGGCCACGAGCAGTACTTC,CASSPLLAGGHEQYF
TRBJ2-7,-,TRBV7-2,-,TGTGCCAGCAGCTTAGATCCACTGGACTACGAGCAGTACTTC,CASSLDPLDYEQYF
TRBJ2-7,-,TRBV5-6,few,TGTGCCAGCAGCGCGGCCCCGAGCTCCTACGAGCAGTACTTC,CASSAAPSSYEQYF
TRBJ1-4,-,TRBV20-1,-,TGCAGCGGTGTTACCACAACTAATGAAAAACTGTTTTTT,CSGVTTTNEKLFF
TRBJ1-5,TRBD1,TRBV11-3,many,TGTGCCAGCAGCTCCGCCCTAGGGACAGGTTATAGCAATCAGCCCCAGCATTTT,CASSSALGTGYSNQPQHF
TRBJ1-3,-,TRBV10-3,few,TGTGCCATCAGCTCGGGGGACGGAAACACCATATATTTT,CAISSGDGNTIYF
TRBJ1-1,-,TRBV7-9,-,TGTGCCAGCAGCAATTTTATGGCGGGGGCTTTCTTT,CASSNFMAGAFF
TRBJ1-5,-,TRBV23-1,-,TGCGCCAGCAGTCAAGATGGCGAGGCCGCCAGCAGGCAGCCCCAGCATTTT,CASSQDGEAASRQPQHF